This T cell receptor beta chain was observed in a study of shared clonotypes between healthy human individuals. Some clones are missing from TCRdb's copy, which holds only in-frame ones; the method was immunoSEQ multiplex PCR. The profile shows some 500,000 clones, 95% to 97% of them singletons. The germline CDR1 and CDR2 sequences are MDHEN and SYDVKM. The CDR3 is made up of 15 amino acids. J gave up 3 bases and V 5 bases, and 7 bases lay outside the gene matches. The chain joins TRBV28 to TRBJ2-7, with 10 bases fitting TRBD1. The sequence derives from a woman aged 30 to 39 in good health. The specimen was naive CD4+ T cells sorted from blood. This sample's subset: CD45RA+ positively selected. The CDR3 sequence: CASSRPGQGYYEQYF. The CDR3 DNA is TGTGCCAGCAGTCGTCCGGGACAGGGGTACTACGAGCAGTACTTC.